The T cell receptor (beta chain) under discussion was sequenced for a study of cytomegalovirus exposure and HLA in healthy donors. A remark on this clone: Its antigen is undetermined.

Study-level points and caveats: Specific recognition of CMV antigens was confirmed in vitro for a few chains (all CMV-associated). Highly shared sequence variants in one cluster were likely a sequencing artifact.

Though nominally healthy at sampling, donors likely had unrecorded immune exposures. Germline trimming cut 4 bases from V and 0 bases from J; bases unmatched to any gene: 10. The CDR3 length is 17 residues. Germline V gene lookup returns CDR1 MNHNS and CDR2 SASEGT. PCR primers comprised 60 Vbeta and 13 Jbeta primers. Here immunoSEQ multiplex PCR was the method, and the copy in TCRdb shows in-frame clones only, minus some. The sample records 100,000 to 150,000 clones, over 75% being singletons. Sequenced material: PBMCs. The clonotype comes from a man between 25 and 39 years old in good health and CMV-seronegative. This chain joins TRBV6-1 and TRBJ2-7; 9 bases align to TRBD2. This CDR3 reads CASSGDGGGEFSYEQYF. The DNA for the CDR3 is TGTGCCAGCAGTGGGGATGGCGGGGGGGAGTTCTCCTACGAGCAGTACTTC.